Listed below are T cell receptor beta chains from one sample, sequenced in a study of blood T cell repertoires in COVID-19. The repertoire was sequenced with immunoSEQ multiplex PCR; TCRdb's copy has only in-frame clones and lacks some. This table holds roughly 240,000 clones, about 83% found once. The specimen sequenced was PBMCs or T cells enriched from blood (not recorded which). The receptors stem from a woman aged 35 to 49 who had been exposed to COVID-19. The CDR3 runs from the conserved cysteine through the conserved F or W. The D gene is left open where the match is weak. Only some rows state a clone size, as once, few, many or a class for expanded clones.

TRBV2	TRBD2	TRBJ2-1	-	CASDPGLAGNEQFF	TGTGCCAGCGACCCGGGACTAGCGGGAAATGAGCAGTTCTTC
TRBV4-2	-	TRBJ1-2	-	CASSQAWGDNYGYTF	TGTGCCAGCAGCCAAGCGTGGGGCGATAACTATGGCTACACCTTC
TRBV19	TRBD2	TRBJ2-3	once	CASSIRLAGVTDTQYF	TGTGCCAGTAGTATTCGACTAGCGGGGGTCACAGATACGCAGTATTTT
TRBV19	TRBD2	TRBJ2-2	-	CASSMSSGGTGELFF	TGTGCCAGTAGTATGTCCTCGGGAGGCACCGGGGAGCTGTTTTTT
TRBV10-3	-	TRBJ1-5	-	CAISPEVSQPQHF	TGTGCCATCAGTCCCGAGGTATCTCAGCCCCAGCATTTT
TRBV27	-	TRBJ1-1	-	CASSFRRLGGTEAFF	TGTGCCAGCAGTTTCCGACGGTTAGGGGGCACTGAAGCTTTCTTT
TRBV3-1/TRBV3-2	-	TRBJ1-1	-	CASSQDGADRALSEAFF	TGTGCCAGCAGCCAAGATGGAGCGGACAGAGCCCTGTCTGAAGCTTTCTTT
TRBV29-1	-	TRBJ2-5	-	CSVAQSRETQYF	TGCAGCGTTGCACAGTCCAGGGAGACCCAGTACTTC
TRBV12-3/TRBV12-4	-	TRBJ2-7	-	CASSLGRVGEQYF	TGTGCCAGCAGTTTGGGCAGGGTGGGGGAGCAGTACTTC
TRBV2	TRBD1	TRBJ2-7	once	CASTGQGAAYEQYF	TGTGCCAGCACCGGACAGGGGGCGGCCTACGAGCAGTACTTC
TRBV18	-	TRBJ1-1	-	CASSPIFSRWQENTEAFF	TGTGCCAGCTCACCAATATTCTCCCGATGGCAGGAGAACACTGAAGCTTTCTTT
TRBV5-1	TRBD2	TRBJ2-5	-	CASRSGGAGTQYF	TGCGCCAGCAGAAGCGGGGGGGCCGGGACCCAGTACTTC
TRBV5-6	TRBD1	TRBJ1-1	-	CASSSLLGQGLYTEAFF	TGTGCCAGCAGCTCACTCTTGGGACAGGGGTTATATACTGAAGCTTTCTTT
TRBV5-4	-	TRBJ1-3	-	CASSPLVGNTIYF	TGTGCCAGCAGCCCGTTAGTGGGAAACACCATATATTTT
TRBV14	-	TRBJ1-1	-	CASSQVAGSDTEAFF	TGTGCCAGCAGCCAAGTGGCCGGGTCGGACACTGAAGCTTTCTTT
TRBV7-2	TRBD1	TRBJ1-1	-	CASSRQGALNTEAFF	TGTGCCAGCAGCAGGCAGGGGGCTCTGAACACTGAAGCTTTCTTT
TRBV23-1	TRBD1	TRBJ1-4	-	CASSQGDRAGGEKLFF	TGCGCCAGCAGTCAAGGCGACAGGGCTGGGGGTGAAAAACTGTTTTTT
TRBV27	TRBD1	TRBJ2-1	-	CASSLLTGPFLNEQFF	TGTGCCAGCAGTTTACTGACAGGGCCTTTCTTAAATGAGCAGTTCTTC